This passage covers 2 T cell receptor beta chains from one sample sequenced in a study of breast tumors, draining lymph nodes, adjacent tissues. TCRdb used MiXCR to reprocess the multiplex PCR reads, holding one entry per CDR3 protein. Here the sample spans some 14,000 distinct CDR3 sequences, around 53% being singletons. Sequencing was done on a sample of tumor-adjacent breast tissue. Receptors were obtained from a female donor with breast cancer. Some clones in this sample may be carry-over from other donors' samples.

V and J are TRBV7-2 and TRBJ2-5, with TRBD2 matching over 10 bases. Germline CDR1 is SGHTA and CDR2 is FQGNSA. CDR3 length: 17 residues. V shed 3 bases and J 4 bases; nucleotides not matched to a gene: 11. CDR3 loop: CASSFLAGDMGAETQYF. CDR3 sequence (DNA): TGTGCCAGCAGCTTCCTAGCGGGAGATATGGGAGCAGAGACCCAGTACTTC.

The CDR3 is CASSLGLGGRRFESGNTIYF. CDR3 coding DNA: TGTGCCAGCAGCTTAGGTCTAGGGGGCAGGAGGTTCGAGTCTGGAAACACCATATATTTT. The V and J genes are TRBV11-2 and TRBJ1-3; 7 bases align to TRBD1. This CDR3 contains 20 residues. The junction had 16 bases not matched to a gene; V was cut back by 1 base and J by 1 base. Germline CDR1 SGHAT, CDR2 FQNNGV.